Below, one T cell receptor (beta chain) is given with its context. The authors prepared the TCRbeta library with unique molecular identifiers. TCRdb redid the calling of the PCR reads with MiXCR, one entry per CDR3 protein. The sample contains approximately 420,000 distinct CDR3 sequences, about 11% of which appear only once. The sample belongs to a study of T-cell reconstitution after alpha-beta-depleted transplantation in children. Germline values: CDR1 SGHAT, CDR2 FQDESV (reference sequence). The CDR3 has 17 amino acids. The V gene end was trimmed by 5 bases and the J gene end by 5 bases; junction bases not matched to a gene: 11.

J is TRBJ2-1 and V is TRBV11-1; 11 bases line up with TRBD2. Sequencing used PBMCs from the stem cell graft donor, obtained from the stem cell graft. This clonotype originated in a human donor who donated a stem cell graft to a child with acute myeloid leukemia. CDR3 in amino acids: CASSQRMTSGADNEQFF. The CDR3 DNA reads TGTGCCAGCAGCCAAAGAATGACTAGCGGGGCCGACAATGAGCAGTTCTTC.